A single sample is the source of the 31 T cell receptor beta chains below, sequenced in a study of CD8 T cells in Susac syndrome. Random hexamers were used to reverse transcribe the RNA input (about 0.5 to 1 ug). A single record per CDR3 protein comes from TCRdb applying MiXCR to the immunoSEQ multiplex PCR reads. The table has 250,000 to 350,000 distinct CDR3 sequences, around 92% seen once. Sequencing input: CD4+ T cells from PBMCs. Receptors were obtained from a human donor with multiple sclerosis.

This rearrangement joins TRBV5-1 to TRBJ2-3; 8 nucleotides line up with TRBD1. Losses at the gene ends were 4 bases for V and 2 bases for J; bases not matched to a gene: 3. The CDR3 contains 14 residues. The V gene's germline CDR1 is SGHRS and CDR2 YFSETQ. Here the CDR3 DNA reads TGCGCCAGCAGCCGGGACAGGATCACAGATACGCAGTATTTT. Amino acid sequence: CASSRDRITDTQYF.

This chain links TRBV12-3 or TRBV12-4 with TRBJ2-5; D unresolved. There are 14 residues in the CDR3. Trimming removed 2 bases from V and 5 bases from J, with 12 bases in between. The DNA for the CDR3 is TGTGCCAGCAGTTTATTTGGGGTCGAGGAGACCCAGTACTTC. This gives the protein CASSLFGVEETQYF.

The V call is TRBV29-1, the J call TRBJ2-1; D gene ambiguous. Per germline, CDR1 SQVTM and CDR2 ANQGSEA. The CDR3 sequence is 11 residues long. V shed 2 bases and J shed 12 bases, with 11 bases lying between them. The DNA of the CDR3 is TGCAGCGTTGAATCCTCCAGCGCGCAGTTCTTC. It codes for CSVESSSAQFF.

This sequence joins TRBV4-2 and TRBJ2-7; no clear D gene. The CDR3 length is 14 residues. V lost 0 bases and J lost 10, with 16 bases in between. Germline V lookup: CDR1 LGHNA, CDR2 YNFKEQ. CDR3 DNA sequence: TGTGCCAGCAGCCAAGAAATAGACTCCCAAGTTCAGTACTTC. It codes for CASSQEIDSQVQYF.

The gene calls are TRBV9 and TRBJ2-2; D unclear. CDR3 length: 17 amino acids. The germline gives CDR1 SGDLS, CDR2 YYNGEE. The germline V and J ends were trimmed by 0 bases and 3 bases, with 15 bases remaining between them. The CDR3: CASSVALGSKDTGELFF. The CDR3, as DNA: TGTGCCAGCAGCGTAGCTTTGGGCAGCAAAGACACCGGGGAGCTGTTTTTT.

The chain links TRBV7-8 to TRBJ2-7; D might be TRBD2 (5 bases). Looked up from germline, CDR1 is SGHVS and CDR2 is FQNEAQ. V gave up 5 bases and J gave up 7 bases, with 21 bases separating them. This CDR3 region has 15 residues. The CDR3 sequence is CASSPGSAVGREQYF. CDR3 DNA: TGTGCCAGCAGCCCGGGGTCCGCTGTGGGTAGGGAGCAGTACTTC.

In this sample, this clonotype turned up once. The chain joins TRBV4-1 to TRBJ2-1; D tentatively reads TRBD1 or TRBD2 (5 bases each). The germline V gene has CDR1 MGHRA and CDR2 YSYEKL. The CDR3 is made up of 16 amino acids. Between the trimmed V and J ends, which lost 4 bases and 7 bases, there was a span of 20 bases. The CDR3 region is CASSLGVGALWNEQFF. The CDR3 coding sequence is TGCGCCAGCAGCCTGGGGGTGGGCGCCTTGTGGAATGAGCAGTTCTTC.

The rearrangement uses TRBV7-2 and TRBJ2-7, with TRBD1 matching 8 bases. There are 15 residues in the CDR3. The germline V gene has CDR1 SGHTA and CDR2 FQGNSA. The ends lost 2 bases at V and 3 bases at J; junction bases unmatched: 6. CDR3 bases: TGTGCCAGCAGCTTAAACGCAGGGGGCTACTACGAGCAGTACTTC. It codes for CASSLNAGGYYEQYF.

The chain links TRBV7-2 to TRBJ2-2, with TRBD1 identical over 7 bases. The CDR3 covers 15 residues. CDR1 SGHTA and CDR2 FQGNSA come from the germline V gene. The V and J ends lost 5 bases and 6 bases, in that order; junction bases with no gene match: 9. CDR3: CASSPQTGLAGELFF. CDR3 bases: TGTGCCAGCAGCCCCCAGACAGGGTTGGCCGGGGAGCTGTTTTTT.

This clonotype was counted once. The rearrangement joins TRBV24-1 to TRBJ2-6; no definite D call. Looked up from germline, CDR1 is KGHDR and CDR2 is SFDVKD. This CDR3 has 19 residues. The V end lost 2 bases, the J end lost 2 bases, and 18 bases lay between the germline ends. CDR3 loop: CATSDSGRSPFPGANVLTF. CDR3 bases: TGTGCCACCAGTGATTCCGGCCGTAGCCCCTTTCCTGGGGCCAACGTCCTGACTTTC.

This chain joins TRBV20-1 and TRBJ2-7; D is possibly TRBD1 (6 bases). CDR3 length: 15 residues. V was pared by 6 bases and J by 0 bases, with 18 bases between. CDR1 is DFQATT and CDR2 is SNEGSKA in the germline V gene (reference sequence). This chain's CDR3 is CSASAGTISSYEQYF. CDR3 DNA: TGCAGTGCGTCAGCCGGGACAATAAGCTCCTACGAGCAGTACTTC.

This chain joins TRBV7-2 and TRBJ1-3, with no clear D. Germline CDR1 and CDR2: SGHTA and FQGNSA. The CDR3 runs 17 residues. The V and J ends lost 3 bases and 0 bases respectively, with 15 bases between them. The CDR3 DNA reads TGTGCCAGCAGCTTCGCTCAGTTTCCTAGCTCTGGAAACACCATATATTTT. Its translation is CASSFAQFPSSGNTIYF.

Only a few counts were recorded for this clonotype. V gene TRBV2 combines with J gene TRBJ1-1; no firm D call. V was clipped by 6 bases and J by 0 bases, with 5 bases between them. The CDR3 extends over 12 amino acids. Germline CDR1 reads SNHLY; CDR2 reads FYNNEI. The CDR3 spells CASRGLNTEAFF. Written as DNA, the CDR3 is TGTGCCAGCAGGGGTTTGAACACTGAAGCTTTCTTT.

CDR3 sequence: CASSLGSSSPSYEQYF. The CDR3 nucleotides are TGTGCCAGCAGCTTAGGTTCGAGCTCGCCCTCCTACGAGCAGTACTTC. The chain employs TRBV7-2 and TRBJ2-7; D uncertain. The germline CDR1 and CDR2 sequences are SGHTA and FQGNSA. With 1 base removed from V and 0 bases from J, the gap between germline ends came to 13 bases. The CDR3 spans 16 residues.

The CDR3 DNA reads TGTGCCAGCAGCTTAGTAGAGGGGCCCCAGCATTTT. Translation gives CASSLVEGPQHF. The chain recombines TRBV7-2 with TRBJ1-5; D unresolved. The CDR3 is made up of 12 amino acids. The V and J ends lost 1 base and 9 bases respectively, with 7 bases between them. CDR1 is SGHTA, CDR2 FQGNSA, per germline.

The rearrangement links TRBV27 to TRBJ1-2, with 8 bases aligning to TRBD1. The germline CDR1 and CDR2 sequences are MNHEY and SMNVEV (reference sequence). V lost 6 bases to trimming and J lost 4 bases; unmatched junction nucleotides: 7. The CDR3 is 14 amino acids. The CDR3 DNA reads TGTGCCAGCAGGATGCCGGGACAGGCCTATGGCTACACCTTC. It is translated as CASRMPGQAYGYTF.

J is TRBJ2-1 and V is TRBV27, with D possibly TRBD2 on 6 matching bases. This CDR3 has 14 amino acids. The germline V and J ends were trimmed by 6 bases and 0 bases, with 9 bases remaining between them. Germline V gene lookup returns CDR1 MNHEY and CDR2 SMNVEV (reference sequence). CDR3 region: CASRISGSYNEQFF. DNA for the CDR3: TGTGCCAGCAGGATTAGCGGCTCCTACAATGAGCAGTTCTTC.

The gene calls are TRBV29-1 and TRBJ1-2; TRBD1 aligns across 8 bases. The CDR3 is 14 amino acids. The trim removed 4 bases at V and 2 bases at J, leaving 6 bases unmatched. Germline V gene lookup returns CDR1 SQVTM and CDR2 ANQGSEA. In DNA form, the CDR3 reads TGCAGCGTTGTAGGGACAGGAACGAACTATGGCTACACCTTC. Its translation: CSVVGTGTNYGYTF.

This rearrangement joins TRBV12-3 or TRBV12-4 to TRBJ2-3, with D perhaps TRBD1 (6 bases). Trimming cost V 7 bases and J 4 bases, with 24 bases left between them. CDR3 length: 17 residues. The CDR3 region is CASTPRTAGYTADTQYF. The CDR3 bases are TGTGCCAGCACCCCGAGGACAGCCGGCTATACTGCAGATACGCAGTATTTT.

This chain connects TRBV30 to TRBJ2-7, with D possibly called TRBD1 or TRBD2 (6 bases each). The V gene lost 0 bases and the J gene lost 6 bases, with 12 bases spanning the gap. Germline lookup yields CDR1 GTSNPN and CDR2 SVGIG (reference sequence). The CDR3 is made up of 13 amino acids. CDR3 nucleotide sequence: TGTGCCTGGAGTGTACCTGGGGGGCTCGAGCAGTACTTC. Amino acids: CAWSVPGGLEQYF. Together with reference TRBV30 and TRBJ2-7, the CDR3 gives the full variable domain: SQTIHQWPATLVQPVGSPLSLECTVEGTSNPNLYWYRQAAGRGLQLLFYSVGIGQISSEVPQNLSASRPQDRQFILSSKKLLLSDSGFYLCAWSVPGGLEQYFGPGTRLTVT.

This chain joins TRBV20-1 and TRBJ1-4; possible D gene TRBD1, 6 bases. Per germline, CDR1 DFQATT and CDR2 SNEGSKA (reference sequence). V lost 4 bases, J lost 0 bases, and 9 bases lay in between. This CDR3 contains 14 residues. DNA of the CDR3: TGCAGTGCTAAAGAGGGGGCAACTAATGAAAAACTGTTTTTT. Its translation: CSAKEGATNEKLFF.

The chain uses TRBV19 and TRBJ2-7; maybe TRBD2 (5 bases). The CDR3 loop spans 12 amino acids. Germline V lookup: CDR1 LNHDA, CDR2 SQIVND (reference sequence). Trimming removed 3 bases from V and 9 bases from J, with 12 bases in between. CDR3 region: CASSMGLGVQYF. CDR3 coding DNA: TGTGCCAGTAGTATGGGTCTCGGGGTGCAGTACTTC. Variable domain in full (rest from reference TRBV19 and TRBJ2-7): DGGITQSPKYLFRKEGQNVTLSCEQNLNHDAMYWYRQDPGQGLRLIYYSQIVNDFQKGDIAEGYSVSREKKESFPLTVTSAQKNPTAFYLCASSMGLGVQYFGPGTRLTVT.

The rearrangement uses TRBV5-1 and TRBJ2-5, with 15 bases aligning to TRBD2. V shed 0 bases, J shed 4 bases, and the junction held 1 base outside the gene matches. Germline CDR1 reads SGHRS; CDR2 reads YFSETQ. The CDR3 contains 16 residues. The CDR3 region has the DNA TGCGCCAGCAGCTTGGGGGGACTAGCGGGAGGAGAGACCCAGTACTTC. It translates to CASSLGGLAGGETQYF. The full variable domain, its missing parts supplied by reference TRBV5-1 and TRBJ2-5, is KAGVTQTPRYLIKTRGQQVTLSCSPISGHRSVSWYQQTPGQGLQFLFEYFSETQRNKGNFPGRFSGRQFSNSRSEMNVSTLELGDSALYLCASSLGGLAGGETQYFGPGTRLLVL.

CDR3 coding DNA: TGCAGTGCTGGGAGACTAGCGGGGAGGTCGGTAACGCAGTATTTT. It is translated as CSAGRLAGRSVTQYF. The chain combines TRBV20-1 with TRBJ2-3; 11 nucleotides agree with TRBD2. With 5 bases clipped from V and 9 bases from J, the junction kept 13 bases outside the gene matches. In germline, CDR1 is DFQATT, CDR2 SNEGSKA (reference sequence). The CDR3 is made up of 15 amino acids.

V usage is TRBV5-6 and J usage is TRBJ1-5, with D hard to call. Trimming took 1 base from V and 3 from J, leaving 11 bases between them. The CDR3 extends over 15 amino acids. Germline V gene lookup returns CDR1 SGHDT and CDR2 YYEEEE. As DNA, the CDR3 is TGTGCCAGCAGCTTGATTGGGTCGCACAATCAGCCCCAGCATTTT. Translating it yields CASSLIGSHNQPQHF.

This clonotype was detected only a few times. This rearrangement joins TRBV30 to TRBJ2-5; 7 bases align to TRBD1. The CDR3 extends over 12 amino acids. Germline values: CDR1 GTSNPN, CDR2 SVGIG (reference sequence). Unmatched junction bases numbered 0, after V lost 0 bases and J lost 5 bases. Here the CDR3 DNA reads TGTGCCTGGAGTGTACAGGGGGAGACCCAGTACTTC. Its translation: CAWSVQGETQYF.

The genes are TRBV7-9 and TRBJ2-7; TRBD1 matches 10 bases. The V segment lost 5 bases and the J segment 5 bases; nucleotides outside the gene matches: 3. This CDR3 is 13 amino acids long. Looked up from germline, CDR1 is SEHNR and CDR2 is FQNEAQ (reference sequence). CDR3 in DNA: TGTGCCAGCAGCAGGGACAGGGGCAACGAGCAGTACTTC. Translated, it gives CASSRDRGNEQYF.

The chain links TRBV25-1 to TRBJ1-2, with a tentative D call TRBD1 (6 bases). CDR3 length equals 13 residues. Germline CDR1 and CDR2: MGHDK and SYGVNS. Trimming stripped 5 bases from V and 8 bases from J, with 15 bases between. The CDR3 loop is CASSPLGARGYTF. The CDR3 region has the DNA TGTGCCAGCAGTCCTTTGGGGGCGCGAGGCTACACCTTC.

This chain links TRBV27 with TRBJ2-3; no reliable D call. The CDR3 length is 14 residues. Germline CDR1 and CDR2: MNHEY and SMNVEV (reference sequence). Deletions cut 2 bases from V and 2 bases from J, with 8 bases between. The chain's CDR3 is CASSLTWATDTQYF. The CDR3 nucleotides read TGTGCCAGCAGTTTAACGTGGGCCACAGATACGCAGTATTTT.

The rearrangement links TRBV12-3 or TRBV12-4 to TRBJ2-1; a weak D match, TRBD2 (6 bases). The CDR3 extends over 15 amino acids. Trimming took off 4 bases at V and 0 bases at J, with 10 bases between the two ends. Here the CDR3 DNA reads TGTGCCAGCAGTTCCCCGGGACTCTCCTACAATGAGCAGTTCTTC. It yields the protein CASSSPGLSYNEQFF.

The CDR3 DNA sequence: TGTGCCACCCTACAGGGGGCGGTTTCGAATTCACCCCTCCACTTT. Protein product: CATLQGAVSNSPLHF. V is TRBV2 and J is TRBJ1-6, with TRBD1 identical over 9 bases. Germline V gene lookup returns CDR1 SNHLY and CDR2 FYNNEI. The trim removed 10 bases at V and 7 bases at J, leaving 11 bases unmatched. The CDR3 runs to 15 residues.